Listed here are 27 T cell receptor beta chains from one sample, sequenced in a study of regulatory T cells in long-lasting Graves disease. As for time point: persistent/refractory GD, antithyroid drugs over 5 years with positive TRAb. After RNA was extracted from PBMCs, the TCR library was made from it. Construction of the TCR beta libraries employed iRepertoire HTBI primers in conjunction with Arm-PCR of CDR3 regions. One entry per CDR3 protein results from TCRdb running MiXCR on the multiplex PCR reads. This repertoire shows 650,000 to 850,000 distinct CDR3 sequences, approximately 29% found once; its top ten account for under 55%. Sequenced here: peripheral blood mononuclear cells (PBMCs), sampled when the disease was refractory, from a patient treated with antithyroid drugs. The source is a female donor with Graves disease.

This clonotype was observed many times. The chain is built from TRBV2 and TRBJ2-5; possible D gene TRBD1, 6 bases. V dropped 6 bases and J dropped 1 base, with 9 bases sitting between them. The CDR3 sequence is 13 residues long. Per the germline V gene, CDR1 is SNHLY and CDR2 is FYNNEI. The CDR3, as DNA: TGTGCCAGCAGCGGGGACACCCAAGAGACCCAGTACTTC. Its translation: CASSGDTQETQYF. Drawing the rest from reference TRBV2 and TRBJ2-5, the complete variable domain is EPEVTQTPSHQVTQMGQEVILRCVPISNHLYFYWYRQILGQKVEFLVSFYNNEISEKSEIFDDQFSVERPDGSNFTLKIRSTKLEDSAMYFCASSGDTQETQYFGPGTRLLVL.

This clonotype occurred a few times. J is TRBJ1-5 and V is TRBV6-2 or TRBV6-3, with TRBD1 matching 9 bases. The V segment lost 5 bases and the J segment 3 bases; nucleotides outside the gene matches: 5. Germline V gene sequence: CDR1 MNHEY, CDR2 SVGEGT. The CDR3 runs to 15 residues. The CDR3 region is CASSRDREINQPQHF. The CDR3, as DNA: TGTGCCAGCAGTCGGGACAGGGAGATCAATCAGCCCCAGCATTTT.

This clonotype appeared a few times. The chain has TRBV20-1 and TRBJ1-2, with TRBD1 identical over 7 bases. V lost 3 bases and J lost 5; bases outside the gene matches: 12. CDR1 and CDR2 from the germline V gene are DFQATT and SNEGSKA (reference sequence). This CDR3 is 15 amino acids long. The CDR3 DNA follows: TGCAGTGCTAGTCCTTGGGACAGTATGGGGTATGGCTACACCTTC. Protein product: CSASPWDSMGYGYTF.

This clonotype was seen at least ten times. The chain recombines TRBV28 with TRBJ1-5, with unresolved D. Trimming took 7 bases from V and 1 from J, leaving 20 bases between them. Germline V lookup: CDR1 MDHEN, CDR2 SYDVKM. The CDR3 contains 17 residues. The DNA of the CDR3 is TGTGCCAGCAAAATCCATCTGGGAGGCCGGAGCAATCAGCCCCAGCATTTT. Translated: CASKIHLGGRSNQPQHF. Together with reference TRBV28 and TRBJ1-5, the CDR3 gives the full variable domain: DVKVTQSSRYLVKRTGEKVFLECVQDMDHENMFWYRQDPGLGLRLIYFSYDVKMKEKGDIPEGYSVSREKKERFSLILESASTNQTSMYLCASKIHLGGRSNQPQHFGDGTRLSIL.

The rearrangement uses TRBV5-1 and TRBJ1-2; no clear D. V shed 0 bases and J shed 4 bases, with 10 bases lying between them. The CDR3 is 14 amino acids. Per germline, CDR1 SGHRS and CDR2 YFSETQ. In nucleotides, the CDR3 is TGCGCCAGCAGCTTGGCCCCGAACATCTATGGCTACACCTTC. Translation gives CASSLAPNIYGYTF. The complete variable domain, with remaining parts taken from reference TRBV5-1 and TRBJ1-2, reads KAGVTQTPRYLIKTRGQQVTLSCSPISGHRSVSWYQQTPGQGLQFLFEYFSETQRNKGNFPGRFSGRQFSNSRSEMNVSTLELGDSALYLCASSLAPNIYGYTFGSGTRLTVV.

J is TRBJ2-7 and V is TRBV6-2 or TRBV6-3; a weak D match, TRBD1 (5 bases). V lost 4 bases and J 2 bases, leaving 18 bases between the germline ends. CDR1 and CDR2 from the germline V gene are MNHEY and SVGEGT. This CDR3 region has 16 residues. CDR3 bases: TGTGCCAGCAGTTCCCGTATCCTGACAGCCACCTACGAGCAGTACTTC. Amino acids: CASSSRILTATYEQYF.

This sequence joins TRBV30 and TRBJ1-5; no clear D gene. The CDR3 spans 14 residues. The germline CDR1 and CDR2 sequences are GTSNPN and SVGIG (reference sequence). V lost 0 bases and J lost 4, with 10 bases in between. The CDR3 is CAWSVQRVNQPQHF. The DNA for the CDR3 is TGTGCCTGGAGTGTACAGAGGGTTAATCAGCCCCAGCATTTT. Supplemented by reference TRBV30 and TRBJ1-5, the full variable domain reads SQTIHQWPATLVQPVGSPLSLECTVEGTSNPNLYWYRQAAGRGLQLLFYSVGIGQISSEVPQNLSASRPQDRQFILSSKKLLLSDSGFYLCAWSVQRVNQPQHFGDGTRLSIL.

This clonotype was observed many times. The chain carries TRBV29-1 and TRBJ2-5; 10 positions match TRBD2. Germline V gene lookup returns CDR1 SQVTM and CDR2 ANQGSEA. The CDR3 totals 12 residues. V dropped 7 bases and J dropped 3; count of bases not matched to a gene: 2. The CDR3 nucleotides are TGCAGCGCTCTAGCGGGAGAAGAGACCCAGTACTTC. Translated: CSALAGEETQYF.

This clonotype was counted only a few times. This chain joins TRBV11-2 and TRBJ1-4; D gene uncertain. The CDR3 runs to 15 residues. Germline loops: CDR1 SGHAT, CDR2 FQNNGV. The V end was cut by 6 bases, the J end by 6 bases, with 17 bases between. CDR3 protein: CASSGMGFLDEKLFF. The DNA of the CDR3 is TGTGCCAGCAGTGGGATGGGGTTTCTCGATGAAAAACTGTTTTTT.

The table lists this clonotype with a few counts. The rearrangement uses TRBV28 and TRBJ1-4, with D tentatively TRBD1 (6 bases). V dropped 6 bases and J dropped 4 bases, with 9 bases sitting between them. This CDR3 region has 13 residues. Germline V CDR1 and CDR2: MDHEN, SYDVKM. The CDR3 DNA sequence: TGTGCCAGCAGGGGGACAAATAATGAAAAACTGTTTTTT. It translates to CASRGTNNEKLFF.

This clonotype was seen more than once but under ten times. Germline is not matched at one junction end, which may reflect a read error. This chain links TRBV7-7 with TRBJ1-2; D possibly corresponds to TRBD1 (6 bases). CDR3 size: 19 residues. Germline CDR1 and CDR2: SSHAT and FNYEAQ (reference sequence). The CDR3 reads CASSSIPGHLTPGGHGYTF. Written as DNA, the CDR3 is TGTGCTAGCAGCTCCATTCCGGGACACCTCACCCCGGGAGGGCATGGCTACACCTTC.

This clonotype was recorded at least ten times. The CDR3 DNA reads TGTGCCAGCAGTACCCGGGGACAGGGGAGGTTCAATCAGCCCCAGCATTTT. Translated: CASSTRGQGRFNQPQHF. The chain recombines TRBV28 with TRBJ1-5; 10 bases are a match to TRBD1. CDR3 length equals 17 residues. J was trimmed by 3 bases and V by 5 bases; bases with no gene match: 10. Germline V CDR1 and CDR2: MDHEN, SYDVKM.

This clonotype was observed many times. The rearrangement links TRBV11-2 to TRBJ2-7, with 9 bases aligning to TRBD1. CDR3 size: 14 residues. Germline values: CDR1 SGHAT, CDR2 FQNNGV. The V gene end was trimmed by 3 bases and the J gene end by 3 bases; junction bases not matched to a gene: 3. Here the CDR3 DNA reads TGTGCCAGCAGCTTCGGGACAGGGAACTACGAGCAGTACTTC. This translates into CASSFGTGNYEQYF.

This clonotype was counted only a few times. The CDR3 spells CSVYDPLATEAFF. For the CDR3, the DNA is TGCAGCGTCTACGACCCCCTGGCCACTGAAGCTTTCTTT. V usage is TRBV29-1 and J usage is TRBJ1-1; D unclear. The CDR3 totals 13 residues. Trimming stripped 6 bases from V and 4 bases from J, with 15 bases between. Germline lookup yields CDR1 SQVTM and CDR2 ANQGSEA.

This clonotype appeared a few times. J is TRBJ2-5 and V is TRBV20-1, with D maybe TRBD2 (5 bases). CDR1 and CDR2 from the germline V gene are DFQATT and SNEGSKA (reference sequence). The CDR3 consists of 11 residues. V was clipped by 5 bases and J by 5 bases, with 9 bases between them. The CDR3 region is CSAWGAETQYF. CDR3 in DNA: TGCAGTGCTTGGGGAGCGGAGACCCAGTACTTC.

Many counts were recorded for this clonotype. The chain employs TRBV28 and TRBJ2-7, with 9 positions matching TRBD2. The CDR3 has 14 amino acids. Per the germline V gene, CDR1 is MDHEN and CDR2 is SYDVKM. The V segment lost 7 bases and the J segment 3 bases; nucleotides outside the gene matches: 7. As DNA, the CDR3 is TGTGCCAGCACCTTAGCGGGAGTGAACTACGAGCAGTACTTC. As protein: CASTLAGVNYEQYF.

The chain joins TRBV9 to TRBJ2-7, with 9 bases identical to TRBD2. V lost 1 base to trimming and J lost 5 bases; unmatched junction nucleotides: 10. Per germline, CDR1 SGDLS and CDR2 YYNGEE. This CDR3 has 16 amino acids. CDR3 residues: CASSVSSSGTFDEQYF. The CDR3 DNA reads as TGTGCCAGCAGCGTAAGTTCTAGCGGGACGTTTGACGAGCAGTACTTC.

The V and J genes are TRBV12-5 and TRBJ1-2, with 7 positions matching TRBD1. Germline V lookup: CDR1 LGHNT, CDR2 FRNRAP. The CDR3 is made up of 12 amino acids. After removal of 6 bases from V and 5 bases from J, the junction contained 3 bases not matched to a gene. The CDR3 loop reads CASGRDSYGYTF. The CDR3 bases are TGTGCTAGTGGCCGGGACAGTTATGGCTACACCTTC.

The V gene is TRBV5-1, the J gene TRBJ1-6; TRBD1 agrees at 9 bases. V lost 1 base, J lost 9 bases, and 8 bases stayed unmatched. The CDR3 is made up of 16 amino acids. Germline V gene sequence: CDR1 SGHRS, CDR2 YFSETQ. The CDR3, as DNA: TGCGCCAGCAGCTTGCAATCCGGGACAGGGTCTTCACCCCTCCACTTT. Encoded protein: CASSLQSGTGSSPLHF.

The chain recombines TRBV10-3 with TRBJ1-1, with a weak D call TRBD1 (5 bases). Trimming removed 4 bases from V and 5 bases from J, with 17 bases in between. The CDR3 extends over 15 amino acids. CDR1 and CDR2 (germline): ENHRY, SYGVKD. CDR3 in amino acids: CAISGGRGTRTEAFF. CDR3 bases: TGTGCCATCAGTGGGGGACGGGGGACGCGAACTGAAGCTTTCTTT.

The chain is built from TRBV12-3 or TRBV12-4 and TRBJ1-5; maybe TRBD1 (6 bases). Between the trimmed V and J ends, which lost 7 bases and 4 bases, there was a span of 14 bases. The CDR3 spans 14 residues. The CDR3 sequence: CASNSQGLNQPQHF. For the CDR3, the DNA is TGTGCCAGCAACTCCCAGGGGCTAAATCAGCCCCAGCATTTT.

This clonotype was observed a handful of times. The chain uses TRBV13 and TRBJ2-5, with TRBD2 matching over 10 bases. Germline values: CDR1 PRHDT, CDR2 FYEKMQ (reference sequence). This CDR3 comprises 17 residues. V lost 0 bases, J lost 2 bases, and 6 bases stayed unmatched. The chain's CDR3 is CASSLGLAGIGQETQYF. In DNA form, the CDR3 reads TGTGCCAGCAGCTTAGGACTAGCGGGAATCGGACAAGAGACCCAGTACTTC.

The J gene is TRBJ2-5, the V gene TRBV7-9, with D perhaps TRBD2 (6 bases). V lost 6 bases, J lost 5 bases, and 16 bases lay in between. The CDR3 length is 14 residues. The germline V gene has CDR1 SEHNR and CDR2 FQNEAQ (reference sequence). As DNA, the CDR3 is TGTGCCAGCAGTTCTAGCGCCAGCCTGGAGACCCAGTACTTC. As protein: CASSSSASLETQYF.

This clonotype came up many times. The chain carries TRBV11-2 and TRBJ1-2, with 11 nucleotides matching TRBD1. This CDR3 comprises 14 residues. J gave up 6 bases and V 4 bases, and 4 bases lay outside the gene matches. Germline CDR1 is SGHAT and CDR2 is FQNNGV. The CDR3 reads CASSSDRGLNGYTF. The CDR3 DNA reads as TGTGCCAGCAGCTCGGACAGGGGGCTCAATGGCTACACCTTC. The whole variable domain, remainder taken from reference TRBV11-2 and TRBJ1-2, is EAGVAQSPRYKIIEKRQSVAFWCNPISGHATLYWYQQILGQGPKLLIQFQNNGVVDDSQLPKDRFSAERLKGVDSTLKIQPAKLEDSAVYLCASSSDRGLNGYTFGSGTRLTVV.

A few counts support this clonotype. V is TRBV6-1 and J is TRBJ1-2; D uncertain. The CDR3 totals 14 residues. Trimming stripped 5 bases from V and 7 bases from J, with 17 bases between. Germline V CDR1 and CDR2: MNHNS, SASEGT. The CDR3 DNA is TGTGCCAGCAGTCCCCGGGCCTCTGGCTCTGGCTACACCTTC. It translates to CASSPRASGSGYTF.

This chain uses TRBV20-1 with TRBJ2-5; D not resolved. The germline V gene has CDR1 DFQATT and CDR2 SNEGSKA (reference sequence). The germline V and J ends were trimmed by 2 bases and 1 base, with 11 bases remaining between them. The CDR3 has 14 residues. For the CDR3, the DNA is TGCAGTGCTAGATCCGGTACCTTCCAAGAGACCCAGTACTTC. Encoded protein: CSARSGTFQETQYF.

In its sample, this clonotype was seen a few times. The rearrangement links TRBV5-1 to TRBJ1-1; D gene uncertain. The CDR3 sequence is 14 residues long. The germline V gene encodes CDR1 SGHRS and CDR2 YFSETQ. Between the trimmed V and J ends, which lost 3 bases and 1 base, there was a span of 10 bases. In DNA, the CDR3 is TGCGCCAGCAGCTCGGGTCCTCAGAACACTGAAGCTTTCTTT. It specifies CASSSGPQNTEAFF.